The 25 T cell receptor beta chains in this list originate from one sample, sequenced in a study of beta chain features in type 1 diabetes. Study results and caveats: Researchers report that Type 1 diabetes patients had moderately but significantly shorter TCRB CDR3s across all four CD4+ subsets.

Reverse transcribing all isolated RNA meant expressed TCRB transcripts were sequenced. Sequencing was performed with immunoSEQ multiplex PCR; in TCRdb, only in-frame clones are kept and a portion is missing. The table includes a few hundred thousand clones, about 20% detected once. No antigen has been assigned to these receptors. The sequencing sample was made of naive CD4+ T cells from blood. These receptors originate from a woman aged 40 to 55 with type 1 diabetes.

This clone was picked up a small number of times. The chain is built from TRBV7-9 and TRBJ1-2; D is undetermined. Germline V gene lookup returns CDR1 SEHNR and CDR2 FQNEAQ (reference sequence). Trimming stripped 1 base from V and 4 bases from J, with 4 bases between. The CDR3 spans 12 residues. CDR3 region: CASSLGGYGYTF. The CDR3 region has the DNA TGTGCCAGCAGCTTAGGAGGCTATGGCTACACCTTC. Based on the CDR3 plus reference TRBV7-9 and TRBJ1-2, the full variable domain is DTGVSQNPRHKITKRGQNVTFRCDPISEHNRLYWYRQTLGQGPEFLTYFQNEAQLEKSRLLSDRFSAERPKGSFSTLEIQRTEQGDSAMYLCASSLGGYGYTFGSGTRLTVV.

CDR3 sequence: CASSQVLLTDTQYF. In nucleotides, the CDR3 is TGCGCCAGCAGCCAAGTTTTACTCACAGATACGCAGTATTTT. The chain recombines TRBV4-1 with TRBJ2-3, with D hard to call. The ends were cut back, 1 base at V and 2 bases at J, with 7 bases in the middle. CDR3 size: 14 residues. The germline gives CDR1 MGHRA, CDR2 YSYEKL.

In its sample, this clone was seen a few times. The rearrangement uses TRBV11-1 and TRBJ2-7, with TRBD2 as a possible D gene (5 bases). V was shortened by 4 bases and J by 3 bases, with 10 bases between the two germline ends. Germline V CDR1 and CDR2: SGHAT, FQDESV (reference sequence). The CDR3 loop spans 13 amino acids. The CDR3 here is CASSYRLNYEQYF. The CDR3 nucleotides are TGTGCCAGCAGCTACCGACTAAACTACGAGCAGTACTTC.

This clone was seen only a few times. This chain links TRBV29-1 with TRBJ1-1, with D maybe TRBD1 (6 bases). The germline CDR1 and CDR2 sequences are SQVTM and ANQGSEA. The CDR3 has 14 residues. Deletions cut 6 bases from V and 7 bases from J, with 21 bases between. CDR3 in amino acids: CSVGIGGTNREAFF. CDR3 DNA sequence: TGCAGCGTGGGGATTGGGGGCACAAACCGTGAAGCTTTCTTT.

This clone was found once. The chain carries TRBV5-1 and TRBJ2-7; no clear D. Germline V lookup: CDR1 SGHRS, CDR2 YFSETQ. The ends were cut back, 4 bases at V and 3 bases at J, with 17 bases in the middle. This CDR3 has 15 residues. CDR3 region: CASSRMSQRSYEQYF. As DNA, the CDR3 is TGCGCCAGCAGCCGAATGAGCCAGAGGAGCTACGAGCAGTACTTC.

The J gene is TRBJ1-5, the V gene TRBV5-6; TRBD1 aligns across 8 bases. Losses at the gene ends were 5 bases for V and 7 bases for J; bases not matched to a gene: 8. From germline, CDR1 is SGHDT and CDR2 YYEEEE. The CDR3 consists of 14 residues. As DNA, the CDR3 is TGTGCCAGCAGTACCTCAGGGGGCATCCAGCCCCAGCATTTT. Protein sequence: CASSTSGGIQPQHF.

The CDR3 reads CASSSRTGFGDSPLHF. CDR3 bases: TGTGCCAGCAGCTCCCGGACAGGTTTCGGGGATTCACCCCTCCACTTT. This chain links TRBV9 with TRBJ1-6; 7 bases map to TRBD1. V lost 4 bases to trimming and J lost 8 bases; unmatched junction nucleotides: 12. In germline, CDR1 is SGDLS, CDR2 YYNGEE. The CDR3 length is 16 residues.

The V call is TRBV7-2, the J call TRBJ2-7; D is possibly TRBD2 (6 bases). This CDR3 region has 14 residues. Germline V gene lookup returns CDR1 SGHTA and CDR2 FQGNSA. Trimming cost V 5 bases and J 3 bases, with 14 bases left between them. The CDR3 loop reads CASSRWDSLYEQYF. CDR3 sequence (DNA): TGTGCCAGCAGCCGATGGGACTCGCTCTACGAGCAGTACTTC. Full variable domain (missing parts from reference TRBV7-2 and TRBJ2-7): GAGVSQSPSNKVTEKGKDVELRCDPISGHTALYWYRQSLGQGLEFLIYFQGNSAPDKSGLPSDRFSAERTGGSVSTLTIQRTQQEDSAVYLCASSRWDSLYEQYFGPGTRLTVT.

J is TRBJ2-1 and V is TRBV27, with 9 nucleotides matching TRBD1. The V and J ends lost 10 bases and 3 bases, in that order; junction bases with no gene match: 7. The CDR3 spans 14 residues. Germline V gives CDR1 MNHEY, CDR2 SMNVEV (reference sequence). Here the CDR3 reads CAINRDRDYNEQFF. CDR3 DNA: TGTGCCATCAACCGGGACAGGGACTACAATGAGCAGTTCTTC.

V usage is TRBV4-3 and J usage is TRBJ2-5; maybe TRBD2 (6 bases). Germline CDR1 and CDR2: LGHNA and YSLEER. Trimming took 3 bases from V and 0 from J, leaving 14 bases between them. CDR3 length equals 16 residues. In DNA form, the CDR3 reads TGCGCCAGCAGCCAGGGGGAGGCGGGGAACCAAGAGACCCAGTACTTC. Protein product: CASSQGEAGNQETQYF.

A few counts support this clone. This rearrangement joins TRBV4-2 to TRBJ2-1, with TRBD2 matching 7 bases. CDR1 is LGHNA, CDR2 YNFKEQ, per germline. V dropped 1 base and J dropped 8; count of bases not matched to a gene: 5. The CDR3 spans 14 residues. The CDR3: CASSQGTRGDEQFF. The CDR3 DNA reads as TGTGCCAGCAGCCAAGGGACTAGGGGCGATGAGCAGTTCTTC.

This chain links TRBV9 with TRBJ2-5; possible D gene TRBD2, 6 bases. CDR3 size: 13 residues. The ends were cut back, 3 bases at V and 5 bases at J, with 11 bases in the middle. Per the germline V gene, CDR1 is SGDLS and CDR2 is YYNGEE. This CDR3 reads CASSGKGRETQYF. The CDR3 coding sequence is TGTGCCAGCAGCGGTAAGGGGAGGGAGACCCAGTACTTC.

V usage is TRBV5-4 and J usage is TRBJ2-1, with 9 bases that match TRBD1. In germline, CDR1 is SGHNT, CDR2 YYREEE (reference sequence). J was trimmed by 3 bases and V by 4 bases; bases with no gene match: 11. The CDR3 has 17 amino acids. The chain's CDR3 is CASSGGTGFGRYNEQFF. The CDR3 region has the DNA TGTGCCAGCAGCGGGGGGACAGGGTTCGGCCGCTACAATGAGCAGTTCTTC.

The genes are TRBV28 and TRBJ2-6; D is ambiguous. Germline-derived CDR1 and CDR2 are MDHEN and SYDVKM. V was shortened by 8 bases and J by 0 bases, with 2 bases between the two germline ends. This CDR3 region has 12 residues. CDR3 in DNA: TGTGCCAGCCTCTCTGGGGCCAACGTCCTGACTTTC. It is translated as CASLSGANVLTF.

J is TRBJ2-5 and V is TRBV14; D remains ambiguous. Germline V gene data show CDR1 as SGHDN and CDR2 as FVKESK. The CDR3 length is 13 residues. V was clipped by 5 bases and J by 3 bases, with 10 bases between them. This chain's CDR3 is CASSFRLKETQYF. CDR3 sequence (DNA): TGTGCCAGCAGCTTCCGACTGAAAGAGACCCAGTACTTC.

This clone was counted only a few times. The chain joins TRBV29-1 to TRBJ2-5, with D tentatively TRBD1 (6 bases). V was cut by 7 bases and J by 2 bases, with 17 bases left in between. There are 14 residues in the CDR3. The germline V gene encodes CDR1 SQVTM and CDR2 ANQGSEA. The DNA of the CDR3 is TGCAGCGCCTCAGGGGAAGACGCACAAGAGACCCAGTACTTC. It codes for CSASGEDAQETQYF.

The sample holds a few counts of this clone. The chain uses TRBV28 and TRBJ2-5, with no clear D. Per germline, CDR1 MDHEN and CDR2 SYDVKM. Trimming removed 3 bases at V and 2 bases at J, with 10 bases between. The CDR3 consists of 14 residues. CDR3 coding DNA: TGTGCCAGCAGTTTCACAAGAGGACAAGAGACCCAGTACTTC. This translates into CASSFTRGQETQYF.

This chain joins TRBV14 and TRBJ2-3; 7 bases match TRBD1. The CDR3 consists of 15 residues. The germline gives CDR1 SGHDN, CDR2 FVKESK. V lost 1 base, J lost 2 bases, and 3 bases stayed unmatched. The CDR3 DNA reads TGTGCCAGCAGCCAAGGGGGGACAGCCACAGATACGCAGTATTTT. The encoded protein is CASSQGGTATDTQYF.

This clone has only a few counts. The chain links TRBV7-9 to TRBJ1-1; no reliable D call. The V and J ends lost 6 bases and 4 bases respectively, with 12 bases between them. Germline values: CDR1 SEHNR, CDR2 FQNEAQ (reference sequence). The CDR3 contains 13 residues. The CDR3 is CASSPSWSTEAFF. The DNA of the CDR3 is TGTGCCAGCAGTCCCTCCTGGAGCACTGAAGCTTTCTTT.

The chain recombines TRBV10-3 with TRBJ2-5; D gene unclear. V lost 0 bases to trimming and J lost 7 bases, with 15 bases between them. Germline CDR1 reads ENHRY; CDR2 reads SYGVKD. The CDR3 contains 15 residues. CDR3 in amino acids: CAISESKKAEWTQYF. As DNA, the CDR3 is TGTGCCATCAGTGAGTCGAAGAAGGCGGAATGGACCCAGTACTTC.

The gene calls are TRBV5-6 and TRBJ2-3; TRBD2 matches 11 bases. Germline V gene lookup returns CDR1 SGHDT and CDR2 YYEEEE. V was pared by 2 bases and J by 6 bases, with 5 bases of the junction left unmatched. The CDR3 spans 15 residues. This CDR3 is CASSFLAGGADTQYF. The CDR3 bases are TGTGCCAGCAGCTTCCTAGCGGGGGGAGCCGATACGCAGTATTTT. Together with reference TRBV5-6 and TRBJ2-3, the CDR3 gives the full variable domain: DAGVTQSPTHLIKTRGQQVTLRCSPKSGHDTVSWYQQALGQGPQFIFQYYEEEERQRGNFPDRFSGHQFPNYSSELNVNALLLGDSALYLCASSFLAGGADTQYFGPGTRLTVL.

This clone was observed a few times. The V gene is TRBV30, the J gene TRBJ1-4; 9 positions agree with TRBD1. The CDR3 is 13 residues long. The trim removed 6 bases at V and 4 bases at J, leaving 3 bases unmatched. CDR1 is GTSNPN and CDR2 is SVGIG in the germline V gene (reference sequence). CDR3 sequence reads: CACRTGDNEKLFF. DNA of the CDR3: TGTGCCTGTCGGACAGGGGATAATGAAAAACTGTTTTTT. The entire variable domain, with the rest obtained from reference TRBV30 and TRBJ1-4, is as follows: SQTIHQWPATLVQPVGSPLSLECTVEGTSNPNLYWYRQAAGRGLQLLFYSVGIGQISSEVPQNLSASRPQDRQFILSSKKLLLSDSGFYLCACRTGDNEKLFFGSGTQLSVL.

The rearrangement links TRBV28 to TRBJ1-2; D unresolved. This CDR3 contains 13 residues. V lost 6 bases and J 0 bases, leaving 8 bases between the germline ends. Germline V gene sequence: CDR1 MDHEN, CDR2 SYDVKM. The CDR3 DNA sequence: TGTGCCAGCAGCTCCGCAGCTAACTATGGCTACACCTTC. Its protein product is CASSSAANYGYTF.

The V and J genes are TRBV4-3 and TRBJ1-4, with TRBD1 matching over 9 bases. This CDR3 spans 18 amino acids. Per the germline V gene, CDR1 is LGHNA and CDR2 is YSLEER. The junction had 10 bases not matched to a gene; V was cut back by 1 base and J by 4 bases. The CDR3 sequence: CASSQGFGLTGGNEKLFF. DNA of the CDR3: TGCGCCAGCAGCCAAGGGTTCGGGTTGACAGGGGGTAATGAAAAACTGTTTTTT.

CDR3 amino acids: CSVVPGLSGNEQFF. DNA for the CDR3: TGCAGCGTTGTTCCCGGACTCTCGGGGAATGAGCAGTTCTTC. The J gene is TRBJ2-1, the V gene TRBV29-1; a weak D match, TRBD2 (5 bases). The CDR3 runs to 14 residues. CDR1 and CDR2 from the germline V gene are SQVTM and ANQGSEA. The V end lost 4 bases, the J end lost 7 bases, and 17 bases lay between the germline ends.